This T cell receptor beta chain was identified during a study of blood T cell repertoires in COVID-19. Study in general: Whether acute or convalescent, the COVID-19 samples came from the United States, Italy and Spain. T cells, B-cell-depleted T cells, or PBMCs provided the cDNA or gDNA that served as material.

Seattle researchers signed up patients amid active infection and tracked them longitudinally. Per the study methods: Scientists estimated how many nucleated cells there were by amplifying reference gene primers. Clones were sequenced by immunoSEQ multiplex PCR, and TCRdb holds only the in-frame ones, with some missing. Clone size and the V and J calls come from that table; the DNA yielded D and trimming. The sample shows roughly 100,000 clones, roughly 87% of them seen only once. This CDR3 contains 14 residues. V trimming: 4 bases; J trimming: 1 base; junction bases outside the gene matches: 3. Germline V gene data show CDR1 as PRHDT and CDR2 as FYEKMQ (reference sequence).

Sequencing input: peripheral blood. This chain uses TRBV13 with TRBJ1-2; 7 bases match TRBD1. This receptor was identified in a woman between 50 and 59 years old with COVID-19, enrolled during active disease. The DNA for the CDR3 is TGTGCCAGCAGCTACAACAGGGGTAACTATGGCTACACCTTC. This encodes CASSYNRGNYGYTF.